This T cell receptor (beta chain) was captured by sequencing in a study of control samples from healthy donors and cancer patients. CDR3 size: 15 residues. Germline values: CDR1 SGHRS, CDR2 YFSETQ. The V segment lost 2 bases and the J segment 8 bases; nucleotides outside the gene matches: 8. TCRdb's table, derived via immunoSEQ multiplex PCR, lists solely in-frame clones and lacks some. Of hundreds of thousands of clones listed, around nine tenths are singletons. The receptor comes from a man in his forties with head and neck cancer. Sample: PBMCs. This sequence joins TRBV5-1 and TRBJ1-4, with 8 positions matching TRBD1. DNA for the CDR3: TGCGCCAGCAGCTTATGGACAGGGCGAGGCGAAAAACTGTTTTTT. This sequence encodes CASSLWTGRGEKLFF.